This TCR beta chain originates from a study of shared clonotypes between healthy human individuals. General study results and limits: It was the few donors that limited the genetic and exposure-history diversity represented. Larger estimated richness was generally seen in naive subsets than in memory subsets.

Concerning this clone itself: Its cognate antigen is unknown.

Caucasian adults residing in Nashville, Tennessee made up all the donors. This table comes from immunoSEQ multiplex PCR, and its TCRdb copy is limited to in-frame clones, with some not included. The data contain around 2.5 million clones, 93% of them singletons. This TCR came from a man aged 18 to 29 in good health. Some clones in this sample may be carry-over from other donors' samples. The specimen was naive CD4+ T cells from PBMCs. Subset noted: CD45RA+ positively selected.

CDR3 loop: CASSRGTTADYGYTF. CDR3 coding DNA: TGCGCCAGCAGCCGAGGGACGACTGCGGACTATGGCTACACCTTC. The chain uses TRBV5-1 and TRBJ1-2, with a tentative D call TRBD1 (5 bases). The V gene's germline CDR1 is SGHRS and CDR2 YFSETQ. V shed 4 bases and J shed 3 bases, with 16 bases lying between them. CDR3 length equals 15 residues.